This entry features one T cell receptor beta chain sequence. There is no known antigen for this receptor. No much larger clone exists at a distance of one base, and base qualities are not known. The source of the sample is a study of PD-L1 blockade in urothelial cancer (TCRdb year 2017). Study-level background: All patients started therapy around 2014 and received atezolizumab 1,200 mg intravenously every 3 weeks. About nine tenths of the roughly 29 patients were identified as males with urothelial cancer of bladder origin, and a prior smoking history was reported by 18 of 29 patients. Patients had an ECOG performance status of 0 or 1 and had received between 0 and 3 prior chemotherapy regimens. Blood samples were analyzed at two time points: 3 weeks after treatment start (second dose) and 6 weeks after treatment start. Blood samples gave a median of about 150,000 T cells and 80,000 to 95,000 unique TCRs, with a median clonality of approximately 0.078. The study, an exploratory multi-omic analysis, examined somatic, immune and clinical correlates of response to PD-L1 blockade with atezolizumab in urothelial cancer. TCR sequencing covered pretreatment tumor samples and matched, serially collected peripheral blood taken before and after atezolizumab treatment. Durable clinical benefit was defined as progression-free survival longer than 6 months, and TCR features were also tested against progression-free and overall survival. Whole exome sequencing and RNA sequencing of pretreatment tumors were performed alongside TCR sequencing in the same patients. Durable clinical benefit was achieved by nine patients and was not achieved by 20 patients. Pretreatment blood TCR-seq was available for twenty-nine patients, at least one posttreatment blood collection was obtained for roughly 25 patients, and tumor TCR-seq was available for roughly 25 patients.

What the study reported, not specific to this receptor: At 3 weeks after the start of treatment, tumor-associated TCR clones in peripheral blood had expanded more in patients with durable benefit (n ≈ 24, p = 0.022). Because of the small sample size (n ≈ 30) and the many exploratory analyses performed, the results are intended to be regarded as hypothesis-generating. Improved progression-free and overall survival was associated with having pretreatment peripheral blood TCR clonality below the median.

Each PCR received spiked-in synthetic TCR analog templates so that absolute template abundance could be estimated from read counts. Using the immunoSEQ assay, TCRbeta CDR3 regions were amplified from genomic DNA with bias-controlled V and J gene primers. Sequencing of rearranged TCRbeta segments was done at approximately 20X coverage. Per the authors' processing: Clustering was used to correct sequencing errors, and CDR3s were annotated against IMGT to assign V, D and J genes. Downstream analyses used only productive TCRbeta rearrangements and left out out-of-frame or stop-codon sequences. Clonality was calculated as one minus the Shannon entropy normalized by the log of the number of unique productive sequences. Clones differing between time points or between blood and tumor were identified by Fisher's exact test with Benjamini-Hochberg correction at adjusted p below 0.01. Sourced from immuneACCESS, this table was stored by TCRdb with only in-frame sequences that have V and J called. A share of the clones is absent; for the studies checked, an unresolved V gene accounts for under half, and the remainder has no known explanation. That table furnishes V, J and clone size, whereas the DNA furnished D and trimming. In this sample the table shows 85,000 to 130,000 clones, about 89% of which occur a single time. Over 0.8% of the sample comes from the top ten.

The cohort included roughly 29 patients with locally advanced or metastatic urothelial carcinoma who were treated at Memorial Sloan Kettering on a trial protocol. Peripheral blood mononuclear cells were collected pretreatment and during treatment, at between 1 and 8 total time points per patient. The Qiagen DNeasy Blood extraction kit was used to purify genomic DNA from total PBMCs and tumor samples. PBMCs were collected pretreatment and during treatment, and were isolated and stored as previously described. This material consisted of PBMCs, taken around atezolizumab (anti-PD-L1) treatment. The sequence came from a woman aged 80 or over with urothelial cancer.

The nucleotide sequence is given as TGTGCCAGCAGCCGAGGAACAGGGGGCAATCAGCCCCAGCATTTT. Its translation reads: CASSRGTGGNQPQHF. This sequence uses TRBV27 and TRBJ1-5, with TRBD1 identical over 7 junction bases. For CDR1 and CDR2, the germline V gene (reference sequence) lists MNHEY and SMNVEV. Counted from cysteine to phenylalanine, this CDR3 has 15 amino acids. The DNA shown is the 45-base CDR3, in frame from base 1. V has 6 bases trimmed and J has 2 bases trimmed; junction bases matching no gene number 7.